A single sample gave rise to the 22 T cell receptor beta chains below, sequenced in a study of T cell responses to AZD1222 COVID-19 vaccine. The repertoire was sequenced with immunoSEQ multiplex PCR; TCRdb's copy has only in-frame clones and lacks some. The table includes approximately 210,000 clones, just over 90% detected once. The sequences come from peripheral blood, collected 28 days after the second AZD1222 dose. Receptors were obtained from an adult who received the AZD1222 COVID-19 vaccine.

The gene calls are TRBV6-4 and TRBJ2-2; 8 bases line up with TRBD2. V lost 0 bases, J lost 3 bases, and 3 bases stayed unmatched. The V gene's germline CDR1 is MRHNA and CDR2 SNTAGT. The CDR3 has 16 residues. The CDR3 loop is CASSDSPSGHTGELFF. CDR3 in DNA: TGTGCCAGCAGTGACTCGCCTAGCGGGCACACCGGGGAGCTGTTTTTT.

The rearrangement links TRBV14 to TRBJ1-1; 7 nucleotides align to TRBD1. This CDR3 is built from 15 residues. CDR1 SGHDN and CDR2 FVKESK come from the germline V gene. Trimming at V came to 3 bases and at J to 0 bases, leaving 4 bases not matched to a gene. CDR3 region: CASSQPQGLNTEAFF. The DNA for the CDR3 is TGTGCCAGCAGCCAGCCACAGGGGTTGAACACTGAAGCTTTCTTT.

This chain uses TRBV28 with TRBJ1-2; 9 nucleotides match TRBD1. Looked up from germline, CDR1 is MDHEN and CDR2 is SYDVKM. This CDR3 has 14 residues. The J segment lost 4 bases and the V segment lost 6 bases, leaving 6 bases of the junction unmatched. The CDR3 region has the DNA TGTGCCAGCAGCTGGGGACAGGGTGTCTATGGCTACACCTTC. It specifies CASSWGQGVYGYTF.

The rearrangement joins TRBV9 to TRBJ1-5; D is uncertain. The germline V gene encodes CDR1 SGDLS and CDR2 YYNGEE. Trimming removed 5 bases from V and 2 bases from J, with 11 bases in between. The CDR3 has 14 residues. DNA for the CDR3: TGTGCCAGCAGTGGGAATAGCGGCAATCAGCCCCAGCATTTT. Its translation: CASSGNSGNQPQHF.

This CDR3 is CASRAPVPDTQYF. CDR3 coding DNA: TGTGCCAGTAGGGCGCCGGTCCCAGATACGCAGTATTTT. The chain has TRBV19 and TRBJ2-3; D remains ambiguous. The germline CDR1 and CDR2 sequences are LNHDA and SQIVND (reference sequence). The CDR3 totals 13 residues. Between the trimmed V and J ends, which lost 6 bases and 4 bases, there was a span of 11 bases. The whole variable domain, filled in from reference TRBV19 and TRBJ2-3, reads DGGITQSPKYLFRKEGQNVTLSCEQNLNHDAMYWYRQDPGQGLRLIYYSQIVNDFQKGDIAEGYSVSREKKESFPLTVTSAQKNPTAFYLCASRAPVPDTQYFGPGTRLTVL.

The V gene is TRBV7-2, the J gene TRBJ2-5; 15 bases align to TRBD2. Germline lookup yields CDR1 SGHTA and CDR2 FQGNSA. The length of the CDR3 is 16 residues. Trimming cost V 4 bases and J 5 bases; bases outside gene matches: 5. The CDR3, as DNA: TGTGCCAGCAGCTCTGGACTAGCGGGAGGGGGTGAGACCCAGTACTTC. This codes for CASSSGLAGGGETQYF.

In this sample, this clone turned up a few times. The V and J genes are TRBV28 and TRBJ2-7; the D call may be TRBD1 or TRBD2 (5 bases each). V gave up 3 bases and J gave up 0 bases, with 12 bases separating them. CDR1 MDHEN and CDR2 SYDVKM come from the germline V gene. CDR3 length: 15 residues. This chain's CDR3 is CASSFGTVASYEQYF. In DNA, the CDR3 is TGTGCCAGCAGTTTTGGGACGGTAGCCTCCTACGAGCAGTACTTC.

The rearrangement links TRBV29-1 to TRBJ2-5; D gene uncertain. The CDR3 spans 12 residues. In germline, CDR1 is SQVTM, CDR2 ANQGSEA. V dropped 2 bases and J dropped 5 bases, with 9 bases sitting between them. CDR3 region: CSVESGYETQYF. CDR3 nucleotides: TGCAGCGTTGAATCCGGGTACGAGACCCAGTACTTC.

The V call is TRBV27, the J call TRBJ1-1; 7 bases fit TRBD1. The germline CDR1 and CDR2 sequences are MNHEY and SMNVEV (reference sequence). V trimming: 6 bases; J trimming: 5 bases; junction bases outside the gene matches: 18. The CDR3 sequence is 17 residues long. CDR3 residues: CASRMPGQFYKVTEAFF. Written as DNA, the CDR3 is TGTGCCAGCAGGATGCCGGGACAGTTTTATAAAGTGACTGAAGCTTTCTTT.

The genes are TRBV29-1 and TRBJ2-6; D is possibly TRBD1 (6 bases). The V and J ends lost 2 bases and 2 bases respectively, with 7 bases between them. Germline values: CDR1 SQVTM, CDR2 ANQGSEA. The CDR3 consists of 14 residues. The chain's CDR3 is CSVEWGPGANVLTF. CDR3 bases: TGCAGCGTTGAATGGGGGCCTGGGGCCAACGTCCTGACTTTC. Full variable domain (outside the CDR3, taken from reference TRBV29-1 and TRBJ2-6): SAVISQKPSRDICQRGTSLTIQCQVDSQVTMMFWYRQQPGQSLTLIATANQGSEATYESGFVIDKFPISRPNLTFSTLTVSNMSPEDSSIYLCSVEWGPGANVLTFGAGSRLTVL.

A few counts support this clone. The chain recombines TRBV6-5 with TRBJ2-7; the D is unclear. The V end was cut by 7 bases, the J end by 2 bases, with 6 bases between. The CDR3 is 11 residues long. Germline assignment: CDR1 MNHEY and CDR2 SVGAGI. CDR3 amino acids: CASTDAYEQYF. The CDR3 DNA sequence: TGTGCCAGCACCGACGCCTACGAGCAGTACTTC.

The table lists this clone with a few counts. The chain joins TRBV19 to TRBJ2-7, with TRBD2 matching over 12 bases. J was trimmed by 3 bases and V by 4 bases; bases with no gene match: 4. This CDR3 has 15 amino acids. The germline V gene has CDR1 LNHDA and CDR2 SQIVND (reference sequence). The CDR3 region is CASSTRTSGVYEQYF. CDR3 bases: TGTGCCAGTAGTACCCGGACTAGCGGGGTCTACGAGCAGTACTTC.

V gene TRBV18 combines with J gene TRBJ2-7; 7 bases match TRBD1. This CDR3 is 13 amino acids long. Germline V gives CDR1 KGHSH, CDR2 LQKENI. V was pared by 3 bases and J by 7 bases, with 6 bases of the junction left unmatched. The CDR3 bases are TGTGCCAGCTCACCGGGACAGTCTGGTGAGCAGTACTTC. Translation: CASSPGQSGEQYF.

The chain joins TRBV9 to TRBJ1-6; 8 nucleotides match TRBD1. Germline loops: CDR1 SGDLS, CDR2 YYNGEE. The CDR3 loop spans 15 amino acids. With V trimmed by 3 bases and J by 7 bases, 6 bases remained unmatched. CDR3 protein: CASSGRTGKNSPLHF. In DNA, the CDR3 is TGTGCCAGCAGCGGGCGGACAGGGAAGAATTCACCCCTCCACTTT.

V is TRBV15 and J is TRBJ2-2; 7 nucleotides line up with TRBD1. CDR1 is LNHNV and CDR2 is YYDKDF in the germline V gene (reference sequence). This CDR3 spans 15 amino acids. The J segment lost 5 bases and the V segment lost 4 bases, leaving 7 bases of the junction unmatched. In DNA, the CDR3 is TGTGCCACCAGCATTTGGACAGGCCAAACCGGGGAGCTGTTTTTT. Its translation: CATSIWTGQTGELFF.

This clone was found once. The chain recombines TRBV2 with TRBJ1-6, with TRBD1 as a possible D gene (6 bases). V gave up 6 bases and J gave up 7 bases, with 13 bases separating them. CDR1 and CDR2 from the germline V gene are SNHLY and FYNNEI. The CDR3 contains 14 residues. For the CDR3, the DNA is TGTGCCAGCAGCCAGGGGCCCTGGAATTCACCCCTCCACTTT. Protein sequence: CASSQGPWNSPLHF.

This chain connects TRBV11-2 to TRBJ2-1; 7 bases line up with TRBD2. CDR3 size: 15 residues. Germline V gene lookup returns CDR1 SGHAT and CDR2 FQNNGV. The V and J ends lost 4 bases and 5 bases, in that order; junction bases with no gene match: 8. In DNA, the CDR3 is TGTGCCAGCAGCTCCCGAAGGGGAGGGGACAATGAGCAGTTCTTC. Translating gives CASSSRRGGDNEQFF.

The chain combines TRBV24-1 with TRBJ2-2, with a possible D match to TRBD2 (7 bases). Germline values: CDR1 KGHDR, CDR2 SFDVKD. The germline V and J ends were trimmed by 0 bases and 5 bases, with 12 bases remaining between them. This CDR3 is 16 amino acids long. For the CDR3, the DNA is TGTGCCACCAGTGATTTGCAACAGGGAGGGACCGGGGAGCTGTTTTTT. It encodes CATSDLQQGGTGELFF.

The chain carries TRBV19 and TRBJ2-5; TRBD1 matches 8 bases. The CDR3 runs 15 residues. CDR1 and CDR2 from the germline V gene are LNHDA and SQIVND (reference sequence). Losses at the gene ends were 6 bases for V and 0 bases for J; bases not matched to a gene: 6. The CDR3 nucleotides read TGTGCCAGTAGCCCGGGACAGGTGTACCAAGAGACCCAGTACTTC. Encoded protein: CASSPGQVYQETQYF. Together with reference TRBV19 and TRBJ2-5, the CDR3 gives the full variable domain: DGGITQSPKYLFRKEGQNVTLSCEQNLNHDAMYWYRQDPGQGLRLIYYSQIVNDFQKGDIAEGYSVSREKKESFPLTVTSAQKNPTAFYLCASSPGQVYQETQYFGPGTRLLVL.

This sequence joins TRBV7-6 and TRBJ2-1, with 15 positions matching TRBD2. This CDR3 has 16 amino acids. Germline loops: CDR1 SGHVS, CDR2 FNYEAQ. After removal of 4 bases from V and 8 bases from J, the junction contained 6 bases not matched to a gene. The CDR3 DNA sequence: TGTGCCAGCAGCTCCGGACTAGCGGGAGGGCTCGATGAGCAGTTCTTC. This codes for CASSSGLAGGLDEQFF.

This chain connects TRBV7-8 to TRBJ1-5, with 9 bases fitting TRBD1. From germline, CDR1 is SGHVS and CDR2 FQNEAQ. V was pared by 5 bases and J by 4 bases, with 6 bases of the junction left unmatched. The CDR3 consists of 15 residues. The chain's CDR3 is CASSAGQGWNQPQHF. CDR3 bases: TGTGCCAGCAGCGCCGGACAGGGGTGGAATCAGCCCCAGCATTTT.

J is TRBJ2-3 and V is TRBV23-1, with D hard to call. TRBV23-1 is reported as an ORF; its role is uncertain. The CDR3 runs 17 residues. The V end lost 0 bases, the J end lost 6 bases, and 19 bases lay between the germline ends. The CDR3 loop is CASSQSYGLVIRDTQYF. CDR3 nucleotides: TGCGCCAGCAGTCAATCTTACGGGTTGGTAATCAGGGATACGCAGTATTTT.